Sequencing of this T cell receptor beta chain was carried out in a study of T cells in Graves' hyperthyroidism and ophthalmopathy. Uncontrolled infection, other autoimmune disease, pregnancy or lactation excluded patients. Diagnoses used clinical symptoms, serum thyroxine and TRAb, thyroid ultrasound and orbital computed tomography. Template material for amplifying TCR beta CDR3 regions consisted of RNA transcripts. Initially, a first-round RT-PCR of the TCR CDR3 employed the HTBI primer set. MiXCR, applied by TCRdb to the multiplex PCR reads, yields one record per CDR3 protein. The sample lists 500,000 to 750,000 distinct CDR3 sequences, roughly 14% occurring once. With 4 bases clipped from V and 5 bases from J, the junction kept 7 bases outside the gene matches. Germline lookup yields CDR1 SGHDT and CDR2 YYEEEE. CDR3 size: 15 residues.

The chain uses TRBV5-6 and TRBJ2-5, with 11 bases aligning to TRBD2. Sequenced input: blood. The clonotype was recovered from a woman in her thirties with Graves' hyperthyroidism. CDR3 nucleotides: TGTGCCAGCAGCCGTCGACTAGCGGGATGGGAGACCCAGTACTTC. Translation: CASSRRLAGWETQYF.